The clone carrying this TCR beta chain was counted at least ten times. Its specificity is not known. V lost 2 bases to trimming and J lost 0 bases, with 8 bases between them. The CDR3 is 14 amino acids. CDR1 is SGHKS and CDR2 is YYEKEE in the germline V gene (reference sequence). This sample was included in a study of Graves' ophthalmopathy and Graves' hyperthyroidism. For the study at large: Hyperthyroidism was considered stable when no ophthalmopathy appeared within 18 months of follow-up.

Study-wide findings and caveats: A majority of expanded thyroid clonotypes exceeding 0.001 frequency were likewise present in blood. Built on 13 signatures, a model told ophthalmopathy apart from stable hyperthyroidism with almost 90% sensitivity and less than 82% specificity. Forecasting of ophthalmopathy progression by the model achieved around 68% sensitivity and 72.22% specificity.

Amplification targeted the TCR beta CDR3 regions, with RNA transcripts as the source material. Second-round multiplex PCR came after first-round RT-PCR with HTBI primers. TCRdb independently ran MiXCR on the multiplex PCR reads; one entry per CDR3 protein. The table has about 1.1 million distinct CDR3 sequences, 36% seen once. This receptor was identified in an adult man with Graves' hyperthyroidism. This chain uses TRBV5-5 with TRBJ1-1; D unresolved. The sample consisted of peripheral blood or thyroid tissue (not recorded which). In DNA, the CDR3 is TGTGCCAGCAGCTTTACGTACATGAACACTGAAGCTTTCTTT. Translated, it gives CASSFTYMNTEAFF.